This entry lists 31 T cell receptor beta chains sequenced from one sample in a study of OX40 agonist ivuxolimab in advanced cancers. Profiled with immunoSEQ multiplex PCR; TCRdb holds only in-frame clones, not every one. The repertoire holds tens of thousands of clones, with approximately 80% as singletons. This specimen was CD4+ or CD8+ T cells sorted from blood, taken in a trial of the OX40 agonist ivuxolimab. The receptors were gathered from an adult with an advanced solid tumor such as melanoma, head and neck, liver or kidney cancer.

The V and J genes are TRBV30 and TRBJ2-3, with TRBD2 matching over 13 bases. In germline, CDR1 is GTSNPN, CDR2 SVGIG (reference sequence). This CDR3 spans 16 amino acids. Trimming at V came to 1 base and at J to 3 bases, leaving 4 bases not matched to a gene. CDR3 residues: CAWSAWTSGRTDTQYF. CDR3 in DNA: TGTGCCTGGAGTGCCTGGACTAGCGGGAGAACAGATACGCAGTATTTT.

This clone is medium-sized by share. The genes are TRBV4-1 and TRBJ1-1, with no clear D. Germline CDR1 reads MGHRA; CDR2 reads YSYEKL. Trimming cost V 0 bases and J 10 bases, with 15 bases left between them. The CDR3 contains 14 residues. DNA for the CDR3: TGCGCCAGCAGCCAAGAGGGATACACTCGGGGAGCTTTCTTT. It codes for CASSQEGYTRGAFF.

This clone was recorded a few times. The chain uses TRBV10-2 and TRBJ2-1; 9 nucleotides align to TRBD2. Trimming removed 3 bases from V and 14 bases from J; junction bases left unmatched: 11. The CDR3 consists of 14 residues. CDR1 WSHSY and CDR2 SAAADI come from the germline V gene. The CDR3 loop reads CASSDPGGSGGKFF. CDR3 sequence (DNA): TGCGCCAGCAGTGATCCCGGCGGTAGCGGGGGCAAGTTCTTC.

This clone is a singleton in its sample. The genes are TRBV18 and TRBJ2-1; 9 nucleotides match TRBD2. Germline V gives CDR1 KGHSH, CDR2 LQKENI. The CDR3 runs 15 residues. The ends lost 3 bases at V and 9 bases at J; junction bases unmatched: 9. The CDR3 DNA reads TGTGCCAGCTCACCCGCGGGAGGGATCGGCGGTGAGCAGTTCTTC. It translates to CASSPAGGIGGEQFF.

V gene TRBV6-5 combines with J gene TRBJ2-3; maybe TRBD2 (6 bases). V lost 0 bases and J lost 3, with 10 bases in between. Germline CDR1 reads MNHEY; CDR2 reads SVGAGI. This CDR3 region has 15 residues. The CDR3 DNA reads TGTGCCAGCAGTTACTCTACGGGAGCGACAGATACGCAGTATTTT. It yields the protein CASSYSTGATDTQYF.

The V call is TRBV7-2, the J call TRBJ1-5, with D uncertain. V was trimmed by 1 base and J by 6 bases, leaving 10 bases between them. This CDR3 comprises 14 residues. Germline assignment: CDR1 SGHTA and CDR2 FQGNSA. CDR3 loop: CASSLVSLGQPQHF. CDR3 DNA: TGTGCCAGCAGCTTAGTTTCTTTGGGTCAGCCCCAGCATTTT.

The chain employs TRBV21-1 and TRBJ1-5; the table calls TRBD1, which could not be checked here. TRBV21-1 is shown as a pseudogene. This CDR3 spans 16 amino acids. The DNA for the CDR3 is TGTGCCAGCAGCAAAGCCGGCTGGCAGGGCAATCAGCCCCAGCATTTT. This sequence encodes CASSKAGWQGNQPQHF.

This chain links TRBV6-6 with TRBJ1-5; no firm D call. Between the trimmed V and J ends, which lost 2 bases and 0 bases, there was a span of 8 bases. The germline gives CDR1 MNHNY, CDR2 SVGAGI (reference sequence). The CDR3 consists of 15 residues. CDR3 loop: CASSYNPYSNQPQHF. CDR3 bases: TGTGCCAGCAGTTACAACCCTTATAGCAATCAGCCCCAGCATTTT.

In DNA, the CDR3 is TGTGCCAGCAGCTTAGCCCCTCCAACGCAGTTCTTC. Its protein is CASSLAPPTQFF. The rearrangement links TRBV7-2 to TRBJ2-1; D remains ambiguous. The V gene's germline CDR1 is SGHTA and CDR2 FQGNSA. The CDR3 totals 12 residues. V lost 0 bases to trimming and J lost 12 bases, with 9 bases between them.

The chain has TRBV5-4 and TRBJ1-1, with no clear D. The CDR3 runs 14 residues. Trimming left V 2 bases short and J 3 bases short, with 11 bases between. The germline V gene has CDR1 SGHNT and CDR2 YYREEE (reference sequence). The CDR3 loop reads CASSFLGKDTEAFF. The CDR3 DNA sequence: TGTGCCAGCAGCTTCTTAGGGAAGGACACTGAAGCTTTCTTT.

The chain couples TRBV6-5 to TRBJ1-1, with D possibly being TRBD1 (5 bases). CDR3 length: 15 residues. Germline V gives CDR1 MNHEY, CDR2 SVGAGI. V was cut by 5 bases and J by 1 base, with 14 bases left in between. CDR3 in DNA: TGTGCCAGCAGTCACCTCGGGACGGGGAACACTGAAGCTTTCTTT. Its translation: CASSHLGTGNTEAFF.

This clone was picked up a small number of times. The chain recombines TRBV11-2 with TRBJ2-2, with 8 bases fitting TRBD1. From germline, CDR1 is SGHAT and CDR2 FQNNGV. The junction had 7 bases not matched to a gene; V was cut back by 5 bases and J by 5 bases. This CDR3 contains 15 residues. CDR3 in DNA: TGTGCCAGCAGCCCGACAACAGGGGGGACCGGGGAGCTGTTTTTT. Amino acid sequence: CASSPTTGGTGELFF.

This clone came up once. The chain recombines TRBV7-7 with TRBJ2-5, with D perhaps matching TRBD1 (6 bases). The CDR3 contains 14 residues. Germline loops: CDR1 SSHAT, CDR2 FNYEAQ (reference sequence). Trimming left V 5 bases short and J 4 bases short, with 14 bases between. CDR3 residues: CASSVKGVGETQYF. The CDR3 DNA follows: TGTGCCAGCAGCGTAAAGGGGGTCGGAGAGACCCAGTACTTC.

V and J are TRBV7-9 and TRBJ1-2; 9 positions match TRBD1. With V trimmed by 6 bases and J by 3 bases, 11 bases remained unmatched. CDR3 length: 16 amino acids. Per germline, CDR1 SEHNR and CDR2 FQNEAQ (reference sequence). The CDR3 DNA reads as TGTGCCAGCAGTCTGACACCCGGGACAGGGCACTATGGCTACACCTTC. Translation gives CASSLTPGTGHYGYTF.

This clone was counted a few times. CDR3 bases: TGTGCCAGCAGCTTTGGCGGGGGGGCGCCCATCTCCTACAATGAGCAGTTCTTC. Translating it yields CASSFGGGAPISYNEQFF. The chain combines TRBV5-6 with TRBJ2-1; 9 positions match TRBD2. Germline lookup yields CDR1 SGHDT and CDR2 YYEEEE. This CDR3 has 18 residues. Trimming removed 2 bases from V and 0 bases from J; junction bases left unmatched: 9.

The chain recombines TRBV10-3 with TRBJ2-3; D not resolved. Germline V gene data show CDR1 as ENHRY and CDR2 as SYGVKD. V was clipped by 4 bases and J by 0 bases, with 8 bases between them. The CDR3 length is 14 residues. The CDR3 DNA reads as TGTGCCATCAGTGGTCCCGACAGCACAGATACGCAGTATTTT. This sequence encodes CAISGPDSTDTQYF.

The chain joins TRBV7-8 to TRBJ1-5; D remains ambiguous. CDR1 is SGHVS, CDR2 FQNEAQ, per germline. This CDR3 has 13 amino acids. The V end was cut by 5 bases, the J end by 4 bases, with 9 bases between. The CDR3, as DNA: TGTGCCAGCAGCGCTCTAAAGAATCAGCCCCAGCATTTT. Its protein is CASSALKNQPQHF.

The chain couples TRBV28 to TRBJ2-1; 12 bases map to TRBD2. The CDR3 length is 18 residues. The germline gives CDR1 MDHEN, CDR2 SYDVKM. Trimming at V came to 1 base and at J to 8 bases, leaving 12 bases not matched to a gene. CDR3 loop: CASSLFDLAGGPGDEQFF. The CDR3 DNA follows: TGTGCCAGCAGTTTATTCGACCTAGCGGGAGGGCCTGGGGATGAGCAGTTCTTC.

This clone was counted only a few times. The chain combines TRBV14 with TRBJ1-2; no definite D call. The germline V and J ends were trimmed by 5 bases and 0 bases, with 13 bases remaining between them. The V gene's germline CDR1 is SGHDN and CDR2 FVKESK. The CDR3 totals 15 residues. CDR3 residues: CASSLFASANYGYTF. The CDR3 DNA is TGTGCCAGCAGCTTATTCGCGTCCGCTAACTATGGCTACACCTTC.

The chain combines TRBV5-1 with TRBJ2-2; D is possibly TRBD2 (5 bases). CDR1 is SGHRS and CDR2 is YFSETQ in the germline V gene. The V end was cut by 3 bases, the J end by 7 bases, with 10 bases between. The CDR3 is 13 amino acids. CDR3 DNA: TGCGCCAGCAGCTCAGACACTAGCGGGGAGCTGTTTTTT. Its protein product is CASSSDTSGELFF.

The chain is built from TRBV9 and TRBJ2-2, with TRBD2 matching over 7 bases. With V trimmed by 4 bases and J by 0 bases, 9 bases remained unmatched. From germline, CDR1 is SGDLS and CDR2 YYNGEE. This CDR3 comprises 17 residues. The CDR3, as DNA: TGTGCCAGCAGCCCAGATAGCGGGTACGCGAACACCGGGGAGCTGTTTTTT. Its protein product is CASSPDSGYANTGELFF.

CDR3 residues: CASSVGDSMGKLFF. The CDR3 bases are TGTGCCAGCAGCGTAGGGGACAGTATGGGCAAACTGTTTTTT. The J gene is TRBJ1-4, the V gene TRBV9, with 7 bases identical to TRBD1. CDR1 is SGDLS and CDR2 is YYNGEE in the germline V gene. This CDR3 contains 14 residues. Unmatched junction bases numbered 7, after V lost 0 bases and J lost 11 bases. The entire variable domain, with the rest obtained from reference TRBV9 and TRBJ1-4, is as follows: DSGVTQTPKHLITATGQRVTLRCSPRSGDLSVYWYQQSLDQGLQFLIQYYNGEERAKGNILERFSAQQFPDLHSELNLSSLELGDSALYFCASSVGDSMGKLFFGSGTQLSVL.

This chain joins TRBV27 and TRBJ1-3; D is perhaps TRBD1 (5 bases). Germline loops: CDR1 MNHEY, CDR2 SMNVEV (reference sequence). The CDR3 loop spans 15 amino acids. With 10 bases removed from V and 0 bases from J, the gap between germline ends came to 16 bases. CDR3 sequence: CATMTEGSSGNTIYF. DNA of the CDR3: TGTGCCACAATGACCGAGGGGTCCTCTGGAAACACCATATATTTT.

This chain uses TRBV19 with TRBJ2-1; 13 nucleotides align to TRBD2. V trimming: 4 bases; J trimming: 5 bases; junction bases outside the gene matches: 8. Germline CDR1 LNHDA, CDR2 SQIVND (reference sequence). The CDR3 spans 17 residues. CDR3 DNA: TGTGCCAGTAGTACCGAGGGGACTAGCGGGATCGACAATGAGCAGTTCTTC. Translating gives CASSTEGTSGIDNEQFF.

This clone was recorded many times. The chain links TRBV9 to TRBJ2-5; no definite D call. Looked up from germline, CDR1 is SGDLS and CDR2 is YYNGEE. The CDR3 sequence is 14 residues long. The V end lost 0 bases, the J end lost 1 base, and 7 bases lay between the germline ends. CDR3 sequence: CASSVEGFQETQYF. CDR3 in DNA: TGTGCCAGCAGCGTAGAAGGGTTCCAAGAGACCCAGTACTTC.

This clone was seen just once. V and J are TRBV6-4 and TRBJ1-4; 7 bases line up with TRBD1. Germline V gene sequence: CDR1 MRHNA, CDR2 SNTAGT. The CDR3 loop spans 14 amino acids. V dropped 6 bases and J dropped 5; count of bases not matched to a gene: 6. The CDR3 DNA is TGTGCCAGCAGAACGACAGGGAGGAATGAAAAACTGTTTTTT. Translating gives CASRTTGRNEKLFF.

The rearrangement links TRBV7-2 to TRBJ1-1; 9 nucleotides line up with TRBD1. V lost 3 bases, J lost 4 bases, and 6 bases stayed unmatched. Looked up from germline, CDR1 is SGHTA and CDR2 is FQGNSA. This CDR3 has 15 residues. CDR3 bases: TGTGCCAGCAGCTTCGGGACAGGGATTCGCACTGAAGCTTTCTTT. It specifies CASSFGTGIRTEAFF. Based on the CDR3 plus reference TRBV7-2 and TRBJ1-1, the full variable domain is GAGVSQSPSNKVTEKGKDVELRCDPISGHTALYWYRQSLGQGLEFLIYFQGNSAPDKSGLPSDRFSAERTGGSVSTLTIQRTQQEDSAVYLCASSFGTGIRTEAFFGQGTRLTVV.

The chain is built from TRBV18 and TRBJ2-2; TRBD2 agrees at 9 bases. V shed 3 bases and J 1 base; nucleotides not matched to a gene: 3. The CDR3 covers 16 residues. CDR1 is KGHSH, CDR2 LQKENI, per germline. CDR3 in amino acids: CASSPAGGKNTGELFF. CDR3 nucleotide sequence: TGTGCCAGCTCACCGGCGGGGGGGAAGAACACCGGGGAGCTGTTTTTT.

The chain is built from TRBV15 and TRBJ2-2; TRBD2 agrees at 12 bases. After removal of 7 bases from V and 4 bases from J, the junction contained 4 bases not matched to a gene. The CDR3 is made up of 15 amino acids. CDR1 and CDR2 from the germline V gene are LNHNV and YYDKDF (reference sequence). The CDR3 sequence is CATTSGGAFTGELFF. CDR3 bases: TGTGCCACCACTAGCGGGGGGGCTTTCACCGGGGAGCTGTTTTTT.

The rearrangement uses TRBV18 and TRBJ1-4; no reliable D call. The ends were cut back, 6 bases at V and 4 bases at J, with 12 bases in the middle. Germline lookup yields CDR1 KGHSH and CDR2 LQKENI. CDR3 length equals 14 residues. The CDR3 loop is CASSPLLGNEKLFF. The DNA for the CDR3 is TGTGCCAGCTCGCCCCTCCTGGGTAATGAAAAACTGTTTTTT.

The chain links TRBV2 to TRBJ1-5, with D tentatively TRBD1 (6 bases). Germline CDR1 SNHLY, CDR2 FYNNEI. V was pared by 3 bases and J by 6 bases, with 9 bases between. This CDR3 is built from 13 residues. The CDR3, as DNA: TGTGCCAGCAGTGACAGGGGAGGTCAGCCCCAGCATTTT. Protein: CASSDRGGQPQHF.